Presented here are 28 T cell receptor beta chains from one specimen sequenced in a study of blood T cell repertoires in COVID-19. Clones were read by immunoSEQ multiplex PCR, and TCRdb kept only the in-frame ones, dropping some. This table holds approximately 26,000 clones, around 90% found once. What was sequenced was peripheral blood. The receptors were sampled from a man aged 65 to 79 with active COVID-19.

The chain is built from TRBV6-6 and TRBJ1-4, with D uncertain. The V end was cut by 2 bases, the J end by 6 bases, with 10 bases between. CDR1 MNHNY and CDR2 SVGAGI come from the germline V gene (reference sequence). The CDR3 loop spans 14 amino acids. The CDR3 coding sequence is TGTGCCAGCAGTTACGGTAGCCGGGATGAAAAACTGTTTTTT. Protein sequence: CASSYGSRDEKLFF.

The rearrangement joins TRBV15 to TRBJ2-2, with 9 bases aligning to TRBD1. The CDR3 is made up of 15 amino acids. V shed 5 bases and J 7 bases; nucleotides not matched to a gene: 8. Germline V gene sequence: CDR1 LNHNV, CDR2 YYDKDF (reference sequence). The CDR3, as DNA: TGTGCCACCAGCCGGGACAGGGATAAAGGCGGGGAGCTGTTTTTT. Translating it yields CATSRDRDKGGELFF.

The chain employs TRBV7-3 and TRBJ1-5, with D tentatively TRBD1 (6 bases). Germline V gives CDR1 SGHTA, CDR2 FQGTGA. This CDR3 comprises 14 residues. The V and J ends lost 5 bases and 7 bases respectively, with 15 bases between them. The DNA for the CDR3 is TGTGCCAGCAGCCTGGGGGGGGCCGGGCAGCCCCAGCATTTT. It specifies CASSLGGAGQPQHF.

The CDR3 coding sequence is TGTGCCACCAGCAGGTCCCGGGACAGGGGGGCGAACACTGAAGCTTTCTTT. Amino acid sequence: CATSRSRDRGANTEAFF. The chain couples TRBV15 to TRBJ1-1; 11 bases are shared with TRBD1. The CDR3 covers 17 residues. Germline-derived CDR1 and CDR2 are LNHNV and YYDKDF (reference sequence). V shed 3 bases and J 1 base; nucleotides not matched to a gene: 7.

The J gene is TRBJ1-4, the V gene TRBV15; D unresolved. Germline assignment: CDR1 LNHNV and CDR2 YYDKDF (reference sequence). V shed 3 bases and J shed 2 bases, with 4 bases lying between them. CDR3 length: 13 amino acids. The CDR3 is CATSSSTNEKLFF. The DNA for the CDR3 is TGTGCCACCAGCAGCTCTACTAATGAAAAACTGTTTTTT.

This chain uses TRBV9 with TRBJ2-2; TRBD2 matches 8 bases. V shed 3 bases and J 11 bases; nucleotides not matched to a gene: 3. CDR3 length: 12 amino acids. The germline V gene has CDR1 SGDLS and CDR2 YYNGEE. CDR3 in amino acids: CASSALAGELFF. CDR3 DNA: TGTGCCAGCAGCGCCCTAGCGGGCGAGCTGTTTTTT.

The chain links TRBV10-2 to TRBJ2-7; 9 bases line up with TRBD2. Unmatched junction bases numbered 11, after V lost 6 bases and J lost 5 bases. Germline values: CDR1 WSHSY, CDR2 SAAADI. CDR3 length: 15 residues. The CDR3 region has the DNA TGCGCCAGCAGCCCCCAGGGACTAGCCGCCAACGAGCAGTACTTC. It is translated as CASSPQGLAANEQYF.

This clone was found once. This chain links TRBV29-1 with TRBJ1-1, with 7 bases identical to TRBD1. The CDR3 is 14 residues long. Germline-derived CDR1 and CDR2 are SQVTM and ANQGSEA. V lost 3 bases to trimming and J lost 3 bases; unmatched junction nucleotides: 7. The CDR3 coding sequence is TGCAGCGTTGAGACAGGGACCAGGCACACTGAAGCTTTCTTT. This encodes CSVETGTRHTEAFF. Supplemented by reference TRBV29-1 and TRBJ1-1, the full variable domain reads SAVISQKPSRDICQRGTSLTIQCQVDSQVTMMFWYRQQPGQSLTLIATANQGSEATYESGFVIDKFPISRPNLTFSTLTVSNMSPEDSSIYLCSVETGTRHTEAFFGQGTRLTVV.

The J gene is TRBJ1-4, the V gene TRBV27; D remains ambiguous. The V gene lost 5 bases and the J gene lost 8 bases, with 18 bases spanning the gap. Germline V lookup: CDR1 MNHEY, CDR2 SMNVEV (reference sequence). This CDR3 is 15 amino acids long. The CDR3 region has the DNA TGTGCCAGCAGTCCATTGGACGGGAAGAGGGAAAAACTGTTTTTT. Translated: CASSPLDGKREKLFF. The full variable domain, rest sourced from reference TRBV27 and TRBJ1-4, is EAQVTQNPRYLITVTGKKLTVTCSQNMNHEYMSWYRQDPGLGLRQIYYSMNVEVTDKGDVPEGYKVSRKEKRNFPLILESPSPNQTSLYFCASSPLDGKREKLFFGSGTQLSVL.

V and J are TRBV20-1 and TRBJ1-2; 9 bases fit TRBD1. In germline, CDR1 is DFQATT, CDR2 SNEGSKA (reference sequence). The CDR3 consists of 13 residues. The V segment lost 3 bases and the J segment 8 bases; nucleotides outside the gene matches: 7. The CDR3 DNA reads TGCAGTGCTAGTTTCGGGACAGGGCAGGGCTACACCTTC. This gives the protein CSASFGTGQGYTF.

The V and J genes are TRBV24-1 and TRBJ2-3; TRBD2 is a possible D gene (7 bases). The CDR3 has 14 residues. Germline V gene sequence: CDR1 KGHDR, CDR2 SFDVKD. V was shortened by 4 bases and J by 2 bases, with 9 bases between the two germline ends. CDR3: CATSEGGATDTQYF. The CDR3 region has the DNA TGTGCCACCAGTGAAGGGGGGGCCACAGATACGCAGTATTTT.

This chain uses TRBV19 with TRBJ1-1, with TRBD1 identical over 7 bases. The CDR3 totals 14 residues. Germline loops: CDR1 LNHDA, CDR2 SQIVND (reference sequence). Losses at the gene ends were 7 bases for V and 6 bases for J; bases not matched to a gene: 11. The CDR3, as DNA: TGTGCCAGTACGAGGAGGGGGCAAGGCCCTGAAGCTTTCTTT. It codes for CASTRRGQGPEAFF. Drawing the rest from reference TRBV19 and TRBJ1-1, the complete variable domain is DGGITQSPKYLFRKEGQNVTLSCEQNLNHDAMYWYRQDPGQGLRLIYYSQIVNDFQKGDIAEGYSVSREKKESFPLTVTSAQKNPTAFYLCASTRRGQGPEAFFGQGTRLTVV.

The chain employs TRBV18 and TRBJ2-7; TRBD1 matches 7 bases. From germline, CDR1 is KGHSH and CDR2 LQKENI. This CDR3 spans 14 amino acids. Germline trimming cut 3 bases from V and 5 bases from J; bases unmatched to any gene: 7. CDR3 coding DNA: TGTGCCAGCTCACCTAGACAGGGCTTCAACGAGCAGTACTTC. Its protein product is CASSPRQGFNEQYF.

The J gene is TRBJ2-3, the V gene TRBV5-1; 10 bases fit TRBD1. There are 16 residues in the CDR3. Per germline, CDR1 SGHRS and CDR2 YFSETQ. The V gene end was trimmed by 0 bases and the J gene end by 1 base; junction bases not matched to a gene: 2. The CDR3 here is CASSLEGTGGTDTQYF. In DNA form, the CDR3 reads TGCGCCAGCAGCTTGGAAGGGACAGGGGGCACAGATACGCAGTATTTT.

The CDR3, as DNA: TGTGCCAGCACTTCGACAGTACTAACGACTGAAGCTTTCTTT. As protein: CASTSTVLTTEAFF. V and J are TRBV2 and TRBJ1-1; tentative D call: TRBD1 (5 bases). Germline V lookup: CDR1 SNHLY, CDR2 FYNNEI. V lost 7 bases and J 5 bases, leaving 17 bases between the germline ends. CDR3 size: 14 residues.

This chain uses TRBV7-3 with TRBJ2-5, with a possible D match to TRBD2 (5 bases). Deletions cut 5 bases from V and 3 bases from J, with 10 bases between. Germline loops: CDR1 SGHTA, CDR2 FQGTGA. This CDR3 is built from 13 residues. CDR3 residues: CASSQGLKETQYF. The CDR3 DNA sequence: TGTGCCAGCAGCCAAGGACTCAAAGAGACCCAGTACTTC.

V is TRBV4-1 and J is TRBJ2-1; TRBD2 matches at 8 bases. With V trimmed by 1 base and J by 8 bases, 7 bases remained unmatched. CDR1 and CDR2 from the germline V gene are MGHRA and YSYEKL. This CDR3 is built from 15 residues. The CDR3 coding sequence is TGCGCCAGCAGCCAAGGTCGTACTAGCGGCGATGAGCAGTTCTTC. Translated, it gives CASSQGRTSGDEQFF.

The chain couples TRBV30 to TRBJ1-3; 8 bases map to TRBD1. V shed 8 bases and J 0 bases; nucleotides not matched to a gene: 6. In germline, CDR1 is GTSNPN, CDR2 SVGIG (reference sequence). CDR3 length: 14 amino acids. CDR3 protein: CATQQGGSGNTIYF. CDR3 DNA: TGTGCCACTCAACAGGGGGGCTCTGGAAACACCATATATTTT.

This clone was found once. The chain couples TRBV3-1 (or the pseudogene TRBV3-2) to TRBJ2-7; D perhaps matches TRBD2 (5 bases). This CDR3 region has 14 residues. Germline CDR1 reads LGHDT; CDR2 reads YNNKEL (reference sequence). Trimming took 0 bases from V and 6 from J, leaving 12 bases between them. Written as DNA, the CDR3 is TGTGCCAGCAGCCAAGATATCGGGGTGGGCGAGCAGTACTTC. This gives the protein CASSQDIGVGEQYF.

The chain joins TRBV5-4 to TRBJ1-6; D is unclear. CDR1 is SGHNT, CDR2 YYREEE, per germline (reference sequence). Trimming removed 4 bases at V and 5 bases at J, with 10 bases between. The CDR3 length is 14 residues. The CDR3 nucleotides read TGTGCCAGCAGCCAACACAGTAATAATTCACCCCTCCACTTT. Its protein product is CASSQHSNNSPLHF.

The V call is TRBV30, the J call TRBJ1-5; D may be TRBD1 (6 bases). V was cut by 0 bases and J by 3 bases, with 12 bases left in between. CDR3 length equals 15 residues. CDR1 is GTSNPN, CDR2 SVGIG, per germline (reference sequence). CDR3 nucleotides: TGTGCCTGGAGTGTATACGGGGGGCCCAATCAGCCCCAGCATTTT. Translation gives CAWSVYGGPNQPQHF.

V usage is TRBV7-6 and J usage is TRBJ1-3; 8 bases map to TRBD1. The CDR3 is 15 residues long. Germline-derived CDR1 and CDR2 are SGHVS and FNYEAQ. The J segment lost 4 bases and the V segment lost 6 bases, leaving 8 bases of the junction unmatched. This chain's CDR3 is CASSPARGQGNTIYF. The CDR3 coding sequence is TGTGCCAGCAGTCCAGCCAGGGGGCAAGGAAACACCATATATTTT.

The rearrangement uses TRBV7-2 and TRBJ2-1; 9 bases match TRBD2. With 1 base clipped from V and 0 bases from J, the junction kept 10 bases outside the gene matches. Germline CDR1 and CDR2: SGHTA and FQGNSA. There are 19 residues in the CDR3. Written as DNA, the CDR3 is TGTGCCAGCAGCTTAGGAGGGGCTAGCGGGGCTAGCTCCTACAATGAGCAGTTCTTC. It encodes CASSLGGASGASSYNEQFF.

In DNA form, the CDR3 reads TGTGCCAGCAGTTTCCGGACAGGGGAGAACGAGCAGTACTTC. Protein sequence: CASSFRTGENEQYF. The chain is built from TRBV28 and TRBJ2-7; 9 bases map to TRBD1. CDR3 length: 14 residues. Germline V gives CDR1 MDHEN, CDR2 SYDVKM. V trimming: 3 bases; J trimming: 5 bases; junction bases outside the gene matches: 5.

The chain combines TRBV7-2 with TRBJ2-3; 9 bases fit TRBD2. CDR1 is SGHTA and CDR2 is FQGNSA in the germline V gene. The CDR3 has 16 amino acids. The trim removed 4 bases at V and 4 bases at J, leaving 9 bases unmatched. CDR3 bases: TGTGCCAGCAGCTCCCTCGCGGGGGGGGCCCCAGATACGCAGTATTTT. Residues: CASSSLAGGAPDTQYF.

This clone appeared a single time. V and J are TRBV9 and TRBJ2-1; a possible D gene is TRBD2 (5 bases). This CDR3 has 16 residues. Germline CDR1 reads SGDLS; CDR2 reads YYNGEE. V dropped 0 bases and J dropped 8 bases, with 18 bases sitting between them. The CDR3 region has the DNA TGTGCCAGCAGCGTAGGAGCAGGACTGCTGATCGATGAGCAGTTCTTC. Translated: CASSVGAGLLIDEQFF.

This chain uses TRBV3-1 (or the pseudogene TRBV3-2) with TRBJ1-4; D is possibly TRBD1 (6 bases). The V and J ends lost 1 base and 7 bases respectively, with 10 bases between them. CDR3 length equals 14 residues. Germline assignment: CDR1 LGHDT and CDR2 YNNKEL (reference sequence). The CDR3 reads CASSQGGGREKLFF. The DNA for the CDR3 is TGTGCCAGCAGCCAAGGGGGGGGGCGTGAAAAACTGTTTTTT.

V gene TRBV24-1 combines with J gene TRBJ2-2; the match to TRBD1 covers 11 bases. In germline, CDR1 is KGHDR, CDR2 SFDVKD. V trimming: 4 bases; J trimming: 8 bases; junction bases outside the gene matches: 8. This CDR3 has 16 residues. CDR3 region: CATSDPGQGATGELFF. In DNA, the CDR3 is TGTGCCACCAGTGACCCTGGACAGGGGGCGACGGGGGAGCTGTTTTTT.